These 27 T cell receptor beta chains were all obtained from the same sample, sequenced in a study of identical twins. TCRdb reprocessed the 5' RACE reads with MiXCR, giving one entry per CDR3 protein. The repertoire includes about 570,000 distinct CDR3 sequences, over 8.5% of them detected once, and roughly 3% sits in the top ten. The data also belong to a second study, concerning yellow fever vaccine responses in identical twins.

Sequenced sample: PBMCs. These receptors were obtained from a woman aged 18-35 years in good health.

Remarks on this clonotype: A much bigger clone sits one base away, suggesting this may be a read error. The chain couples TRBV20-1 to TRBJ2-2, with 7 bases identical to TRBD2. V gave up 1 base and J gave up 5 bases; unmatched junction bases: 4. The CDR3 extends over 14 amino acids. The germline V gene has CDR1 DFQATT and CDR2 SNEGSKA (reference sequence). The DNA for the CDR3 is TGCAGTGCTAGAGGACCAGCGGGAACCGGGGAGCTGTTTTTT. This codes for CSARGPAGTGELFF.

The CDR3 bases are TGTGCCAGCAGCGTCGATCCGCGCGAGCAGTACTTC. Protein: CASSVDPREQYF. The rearrangement links TRBV7-3 to TRBJ2-7; D gene uncertain. The V end lost 5 bases, the J end lost 6 bases, and 11 bases lay between the germline ends. The CDR3 contains 12 residues. The germline gives CDR1 SGHTA, CDR2 FQGTGA.

The sample holds many counts of this clonotype. The chain is built from TRBV25-1 and TRBJ2-5; 8 nucleotides match TRBD2. CDR1 is MGHDK and CDR2 is SYGVNS in the germline V gene. The CDR3 is made up of 16 amino acids. The junction had 15 bases not matched to a gene; V was cut back by 8 bases and J by 4 bases. The CDR3 loop is CASGEGRAGGSETQYF. The CDR3 DNA is TGTGCCAGCGGGGAGGGTCGTGCGGGAGGATCAGAGACCCAGTACTTC.

This clonotype has more than one count but fewer than ten. This rearrangement joins TRBV27 to TRBJ2-1; D possibly corresponds to TRBD2 (6 bases). CDR1 MNHEY and CDR2 SMNVEV come from the germline V gene (reference sequence). The CDR3 consists of 15 residues. Trimming removed 3 bases from V and 8 bases from J, with 17 bases in between. The CDR3 DNA follows: TGTGCCAGCAGTTTGCGGGGCCGGCCAGGCGATGAGCAGTTCTTC. As protein: CASSLRGRPGDEQFF.

In this sample, this clonotype turned up a few times. V and J are TRBV7-8 and TRBJ2-7, with D unresolved. The CDR3 runs 17 residues. V dropped 1 base and J dropped 2 bases, with 18 bases sitting between them. CDR1 is SGHVS and CDR2 is FQNEAQ in the germline V gene. The CDR3: CASSLGVSDLIPYEQYF. The DNA for the CDR3 is TGTGCCAGCAGCTTAGGGGTATCTGACTTGATACCCTACGAGCAGTACTTC.

This clonotype came up many times. The chain employs TRBV5-1 and TRBJ2-3; 9 bases agree with TRBD2. The CDR3 is 16 amino acids. From germline, CDR1 is SGHRS and CDR2 YFSETQ. Losses at the gene ends were 2 bases for V and 0 bases for J; bases not matched to a gene: 4. DNA for the CDR3: TGCGCCAGCAGCTTTGTGACTAGCGGAAGCACAGATACGCAGTATTTT. Protein: CASSFVTSGSTDTQYF.

This clonotype has at least ten counts. This sequence joins TRBV5-1 and TRBJ1-2; tentative D call: TRBD1 (6 bases). V was clipped by 4 bases and J by 4 bases, with 20 bases between them. The germline CDR1 and CDR2 sequences are SGHRS and YFSETQ. The CDR3 has 16 residues. DNA for the CDR3: TGCGCCAGCAGCCCCATGGGTGGGGGCGTCGCCTATGGCTACACCTTC. Translated: CASSPMGGGVAYGYTF.

This clonotype showed up many times. V usage is TRBV20-1 and J usage is TRBJ2-2; D is ambiguous. The V end was cut by 5 bases, the J end by 0 bases, with 10 bases between. Germline assignment: CDR1 DFQATT and CDR2 SNEGSKA (reference sequence). CDR3 length: 14 amino acids. CDR3 in amino acids: CSASWLANTGELFF. In DNA, the CDR3 is TGCAGTGCTTCTTGGCTAGCGAACACCGGGGAGCTGTTTTTT.

The J gene is TRBJ2-7, the V gene TRBV2; 8 nucleotides agree with TRBD1. This CDR3 contains 13 residues. V lost 7 bases, J lost 1 base, and 3 bases stayed unmatched. CDR1 and CDR2 from the germline V gene are SNHLY and FYNNEI. Written as DNA, the CDR3 is TGTGCCAGCAACCGACAGGGGTCCTACGAGCAGTACTTC. This encodes CASNRQGSYEQYF.

This clonotype was detected a few times. The chain joins TRBV7-8 to TRBJ2-5; 8 bases fit TRBD2. V dropped 7 bases and J dropped 7; count of bases not matched to a gene: 20. This CDR3 has 17 residues. Germline V CDR1 and CDR2: SGHVS, FQNEAQ. CDR3 DNA sequence: TGTGCCAGCACCCGGCGGCAAGCGGGGCTCCGGGGGGGGACCCAGTACTTC. This translates into CASTRRQAGLRGGTQYF.

This clonotype was observed a handful of times. The chain carries TRBV9 and TRBJ1-6; D may be TRBD1 (6 bases). CDR1 is SGDLS, CDR2 YYNGEE, per germline. Trimming shortened V by 3 bases and J by 10 bases, and 17 bases separated the two germline ends. The CDR3 runs 15 residues. This CDR3 reads CASSDGQPSGSPLHF. In DNA form, the CDR3 reads TGTGCCAGCAGCGACGGACAGCCGAGTGGATCACCCCTCCACTTT. The whole variable domain, filled in from reference TRBV9 and TRBJ1-6, reads DSGVTQTPKHLITATGQRVTLRCSPRSGDLSVYWYQQSLDQGLQFLIQYYNGEERAKGNILERFSAQQFPDLHSELNLSSLELGDSALYFCASSDGQPSGSPLHFGNGTRLTVT.

This chain uses TRBV20-1 with TRBJ2-2, with D maybe TRBD2 (5 bases). The CDR3 has 16 amino acids. The germline gives CDR1 DFQATT, CDR2 SNEGSKA (reference sequence). The V gene lost 2 bases and the J gene lost 0 bases, with 13 bases spanning the gap. CDR3 loop: CSARPKTGTNTGELFF. The CDR3 region has the DNA TGCAGTGCTAGACCCAAGACCGGGACGAACACCGGGGAGCTGTTTTTT.

This clonotype has a handful of counts. The gene calls are TRBV24-1 and TRBJ2-2; tentatively, D is TRBD1 or TRBD2 (5 bases each). The V gene's germline CDR1 is KGHDR and CDR2 SFDVKD. CDR3 length: 17 residues. The V end lost 2 bases, the J end lost 0 bases, and 12 bases lay between the germline ends. For the CDR3, the DNA is TGTGCCACCAGTGATTCTCACGGGGACGCGAACACCGGGGAGCTGTTTTTT. Amino acid sequence: CATSDSHGDANTGELFF.

The V gene is TRBV29-1, the J gene TRBJ2-3; the D call may be TRBD1 or TRBD2 (5 bases each). Germline values: CDR1 SQVTM, CDR2 ANQGSEA. The ends were cut back, 3 bases at V and 6 bases at J, with 16 bases in the middle. The length of the CDR3 is 14 residues. CDR3 coding DNA: TGCAGCGTTGACCGGGGCCATGGTTCTGATACGCAGTATTTT. This gives the protein CSVDRGHGSDTQYF.

This clonotype was seen a few times. The V call is TRBV5-6, the J call TRBJ2-5; TRBD2 is a possible D gene (6 bases). From germline, CDR1 is SGHDT and CDR2 YYEEEE. The CDR3 extends over 15 amino acids. V was trimmed by 0 bases and J by 0 bases, leaving 9 bases between them. The CDR3 sequence is CASSLGGDYQETQYF. CDR3 in DNA: TGTGCCAGCAGCTTGGGTGGGGACTACCAAGAGACCCAGTACTTC.

This chain joins TRBV28 and TRBJ2-5; D remains unclear. The V end was cut by 7 bases, the J end by 7 bases, with 13 bases between. The CDR3 covers 12 residues. CDR1 MDHEN and CDR2 SYDVKM come from the germline V gene. CDR3 amino acids: CASNYRSGTQYF. The CDR3 DNA reads as TGTGCCAGCAATTACCGCTCCGGGACCCAGTACTTC.

CDR3 protein: CASSSSGTGANVLTF. CDR3 in DNA: TGTGCCAGCAGTTCCTCCGGGACAGGGGCCAACGTCCTGACTTTC. The gene calls are TRBV12-3 or TRBV12-4 and TRBJ2-6; maybe TRBD1 (6 bases). This CDR3 contains 15 residues. Deletions cut 4 bases from V and 4 bases from J, with 11 bases between.

The gene calls are TRBV28 and TRBJ1-5; weak D call: TRBD1 (6 bases). The CDR3 runs to 14 residues. Germline CDR1 MDHEN, CDR2 SYDVKM. Trimming removed 5 bases from V and 5 bases from J, with 13 bases in between. The CDR3: CASSQNRAHQPQHF. For the CDR3, the DNA is TGTGCCAGCAGTCAAAACAGGGCGCATCAGCCCCAGCATTTT.

Many counts were recorded for this clonotype. The rearrangement links TRBV7-3 to TRBJ1-1; a weak D match, TRBD1 (6 bases). This CDR3 region has 15 residues. Trimming stripped 2 bases from V and 4 bases from J, with 14 bases between. Germline lookup yields CDR1 SGHTA and CDR2 FQGTGA. The DNA of the CDR3 is TGTGCCAGCAGCTTATCGAGGGGGGGGTCCACTGAAGCTTTCTTT. Protein sequence: CASSLSRGGSTEAFF.

This clonotype appeared a few times. The chain employs TRBV30 and TRBJ1-4; D remains ambiguous. The V end was cut by 0 bases, the J end by 5 bases, with 16 bases between. Germline assignment: CDR1 GTSNPN and CDR2 SVGIG (reference sequence). The CDR3 covers 16 residues. The CDR3 loop reads CAWSVSALRPNEKLFF. The CDR3 DNA follows: TGTGCCTGGAGTGTGAGTGCCCTACGCCCCAATGAAAAACTGTTTTTT.

This clonotype was counted between two and nine times. This chain links TRBV20-1 with TRBJ1-3; 8 nucleotides agree with TRBD1. This CDR3 is 16 amino acids long. CDR1 is DFQATT, CDR2 SNEGSKA, per germline (reference sequence). After removal of 5 bases from V and 0 bases from J, the junction contained 9 bases not matched to a gene. CDR3 region: CSASPGQAFSGNTIYF. CDR3 nucleotide sequence: TGCAGTGCTTCCCCGGGACAGGCCTTCTCTGGAAACACCATATATTTT.

This clonotype was picked up a small number of times. This sequence joins TRBV4-3 and TRBJ2-7; D gene uncertain. Germline values: CDR1 LGHNA, CDR2 YSLEER. Trimming took 0 bases from V and 3 from J, leaving 9 bases between them. The CDR3 covers 14 residues. In nucleotides, the CDR3 is TGCGCCAGCAGCCAAGAAGCTACGTACTACGAGCAGTACTTC. Its protein product is CASSQEATYYEQYF.

This clonotype was observed at least ten times. This chain connects TRBV25-1 to TRBJ2-5; tentatively, D is TRBD2 (6 bases). Germline V gene lookup returns CDR1 MGHDK and CDR2 SYGVNS. This CDR3 comprises 14 residues. The germline V and J ends were trimmed by 3 bases and 5 bases, with 13 bases remaining between them. The CDR3 nucleotides read TGTGCCAGCAGTGAGCGGGGCCTGAGGGAGACCCAGTACTTC. It encodes CASSERGLRETQYF.

Ten or more counts support this clonotype. The chain joins TRBV20-1 to TRBJ2-1; D possibly corresponds to TRBD2 (6 bases). V lost 3 bases and J 9 bases, leaving 18 bases between the germline ends. The V gene's germline CDR1 is DFQATT and CDR2 SNEGSKA (reference sequence). The CDR3 extends over 14 amino acids. The CDR3 coding sequence is TGCAGTGCTAGTGGAGGGATGGGATTCATTGAGCAGTTCTTC. Amino acids: CSASGGMGFIEQFF.

V gene TRBV7-2 combines with J gene TRBJ2-1, with 15 bases lining up with TRBD2. CDR3 length: 19 amino acids. Trimming removed 0 bases from V and 3 bases from J; junction bases left unmatched: 6. CDR1 SGHTA and CDR2 FQGNSA come from the germline V gene. As DNA, the CDR3 is TGTGCCAGCAGCTTAGCGCTGGGACTAGCGGGGGGTCTCTACAATGAGCAGTTCTTC. Translated, it gives CASSLALGLAGGLYNEQFF. Complete variable domain (other parts from reference TRBV7-2 and TRBJ2-1): GAGVSQSPSNKVTEKGKDVELRCDPISGHTALYWYRQSLGQGLEFLIYFQGNSAPDKSGLPSDRFSAERTGGSVSTLTIQRTQQEDSAVYLCASSLALGLAGGLYNEQFFGPGTRLTVL.

A few counts support this clonotype. The chain links TRBV29-1 to TRBJ2-1; the D is unclear. With 3 bases removed from V and 7 bases from J, the gap between germline ends came to 4 bases. The V gene's germline CDR1 is SQVTM and CDR2 ANQGSEA. The CDR3 totals 10 residues. CDR3 nucleotides: TGCAGCGTTGAGAGGAATGAGCAGTTCTTC. It codes for CSVERNEQFF.

This clonotype was counted many times. This chain joins TRBV5-1 and TRBJ2-2, with a tentative D call TRBD2 (6 bases). V lost 3 bases to trimming and J lost 0 bases, with 9 bases between them. CDR1 is SGHRS, CDR2 YFSETQ, per germline. The length of the CDR3 is 15 residues. The CDR3: CASSWDFANTGELFF. DNA for the CDR3: TGCGCCAGCAGCTGGGACTTCGCGAACACCGGGGAGCTGTTTTTT. The variable domain in full, completed from reference TRBV5-1 and TRBJ2-2, reads KAGVTQTPRYLIKTRGQQVTLSCSPISGHRSVSWYQQTPGQGLQFLFEYFSETQRNKGNFPGRFSGRQFSNSRSEMNVSTLELGDSALYLCASSWDFANTGELFFGEGSRLTVL.